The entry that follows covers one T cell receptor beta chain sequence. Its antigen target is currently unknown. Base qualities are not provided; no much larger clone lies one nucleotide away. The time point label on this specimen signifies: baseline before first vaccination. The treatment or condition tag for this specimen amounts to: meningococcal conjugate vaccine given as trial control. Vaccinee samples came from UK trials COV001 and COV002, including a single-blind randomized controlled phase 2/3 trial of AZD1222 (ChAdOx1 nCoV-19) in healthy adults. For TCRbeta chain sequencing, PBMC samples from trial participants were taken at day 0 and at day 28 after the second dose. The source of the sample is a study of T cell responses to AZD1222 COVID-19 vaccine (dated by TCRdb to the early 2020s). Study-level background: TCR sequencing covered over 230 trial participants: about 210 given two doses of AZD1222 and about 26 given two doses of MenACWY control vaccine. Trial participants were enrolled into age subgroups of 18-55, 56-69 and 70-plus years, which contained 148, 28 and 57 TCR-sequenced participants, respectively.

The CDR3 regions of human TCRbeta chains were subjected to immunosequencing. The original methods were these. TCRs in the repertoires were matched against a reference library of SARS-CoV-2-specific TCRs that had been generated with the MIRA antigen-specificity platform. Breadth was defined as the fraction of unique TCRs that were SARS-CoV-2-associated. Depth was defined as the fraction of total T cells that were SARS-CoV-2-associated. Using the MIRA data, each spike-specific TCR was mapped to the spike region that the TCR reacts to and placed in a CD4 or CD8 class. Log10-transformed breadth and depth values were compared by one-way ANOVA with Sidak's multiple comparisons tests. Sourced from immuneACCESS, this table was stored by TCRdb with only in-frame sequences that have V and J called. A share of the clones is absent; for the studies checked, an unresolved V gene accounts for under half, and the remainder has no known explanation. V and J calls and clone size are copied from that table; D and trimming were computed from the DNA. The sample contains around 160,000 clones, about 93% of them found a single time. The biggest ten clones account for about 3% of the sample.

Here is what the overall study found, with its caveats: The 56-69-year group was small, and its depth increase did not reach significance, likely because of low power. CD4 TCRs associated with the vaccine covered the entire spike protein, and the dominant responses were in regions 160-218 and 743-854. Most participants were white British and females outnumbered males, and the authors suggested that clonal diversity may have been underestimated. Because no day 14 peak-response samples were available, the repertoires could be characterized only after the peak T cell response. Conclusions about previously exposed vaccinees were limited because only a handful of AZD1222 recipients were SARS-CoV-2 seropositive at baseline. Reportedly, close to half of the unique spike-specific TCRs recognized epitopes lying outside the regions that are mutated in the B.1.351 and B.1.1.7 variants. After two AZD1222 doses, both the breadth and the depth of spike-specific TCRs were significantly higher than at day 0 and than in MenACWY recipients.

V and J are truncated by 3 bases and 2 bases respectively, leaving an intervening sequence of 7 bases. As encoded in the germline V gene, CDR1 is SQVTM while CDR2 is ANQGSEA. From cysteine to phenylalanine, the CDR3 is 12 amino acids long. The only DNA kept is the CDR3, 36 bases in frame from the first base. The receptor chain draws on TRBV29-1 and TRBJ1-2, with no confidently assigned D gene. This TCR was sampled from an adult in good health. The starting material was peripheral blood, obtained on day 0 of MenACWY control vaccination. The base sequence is TGCAGCGTTGAGACGGAAAACTATGGCTACACCTTC. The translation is CSVETENYGYTF.